What follows are 27 T cell receptor beta chains derived from one specimen sequenced in a study of regulatory T cells in long-lasting Graves disease (dated by TCRdb to the early 2020s). The library relied on multiplex PCR. The instrument given in TCRdb is Illumina HiSeq 4000. iRepertoire HTBI primers and Arm-PCR amplification of CDR3 regions were used to construct TCR beta libraries. TCRdb itself trimmed the public reads at Q25 with fastp, ran MiXCR and retained productive beta chains. Rows with one shared CDR3 protein collapse into an entry with the most common genes and DNA. In all, the sample holds a few hundred thousand distinct CDR3 sequences, and around 15% of those were seen once. The ten largest clones capture 17% of the sample. According to the study, the label for this sample's time point signals: newly diagnosed GD, antithyroid drugs for less than 3 months. For both TCR sequencing and RNA sequencing, RNA was extracted from PBMCs using TRIzol.

The same data also contributed to another study, on T cells in Graves' hyperthyroidism and ophthalmopathy.

Sequenced here: peripheral blood mononuclear cells (PBMCs), sampled at new diagnosis, from a patient treated with antithyroid drugs. These receptors came from a woman in her forties or fifties with Graves disease. Donor details come from another sample of the same person, matched by shared clones.

This chain links TRBV19 with TRBJ2-3; tentatively, D is TRBD1 or TRBD2 (6 bases each). Germline V gene sequence: CDR1 LNHDA, CDR2 SQIVND (reference sequence). V was trimmed by 7 bases and J by 0 bases, leaving 11 bases between them. This CDR3 comprises 14 residues. The CDR3 sequence is CASKGGPSTDTQYF. The CDR3 DNA sequence: TGTGCCAGTAAAGGGGGGCCGAGCACAGATACGCAGTATTTT. The full variable domain, completed using reference TRBV19 and TRBJ2-3, is DGGITQSPKYLFRKEGQNVTLSCEQNLNHDAMYWYRQDPGQGLRLIYYSQIVNDFQKGDIAEGYSVSREKKESFPLTVTSAQKNPTAFYLCASKGGPSTDTQYFGPGTRLTVL.

This clonotype was observed at least ten times. The J gene is TRBJ2-5, the V gene TRBV18; 14 bases agree with TRBD2. The CDR3 contains 17 residues. V gave up 1 base and J gave up 5 bases; unmatched junction bases: 6. Germline V gene sequence: CDR1 KGHSH, CDR2 LQKENI. The CDR3 DNA reads TGTGCCAGCTCACCACGAGGACTAGCGGGAGGTGGCGAGACCCAGTACTTC. It encodes CASSPRGLAGGGETQYF.

The genes are TRBV5-1 and TRBJ1-1; a possible D gene is TRBD1 (6 bases). The V gene lost 3 bases and the J gene lost 2 bases, with 17 bases spanning the gap. Germline V gene lookup returns CDR1 SGHRS and CDR2 YFSETQ. The CDR3 sequence is 16 residues long. The CDR3 region has the DNA TGCGCCAGCAGCTATTACCCTGGACAGACCAACACTGAAGCTTTCTTT. Encoded protein: CASSYYPGQTNTEAFF.

This clonotype was seen a few times. This sequence joins TRBV27 and TRBJ2-7; 7 nucleotides align to TRBD1. The germline gives CDR1 MNHEY, CDR2 SMNVEV (reference sequence). This CDR3 is 15 amino acids long. V lost 2 bases, J lost 2 bases, and 6 bases stayed unmatched. The CDR3 DNA reads as TGTGCCAGCAGTTTAGAGGGGGCGCCCACCTACGAGCAGTACTTC. It yields the protein CASSLEGAPTYEQYF.

Many counts were recorded for this clonotype. V usage is TRBV3-1 and J usage is TRBJ1-2, with no clear D. The CDR3 sequence is 12 residues long. The V gene's germline CDR1 is LGHDT and CDR2 YNNKEL (reference sequence). Trimming took off 3 bases at V and 7 bases at J, with 9 bases between the two ends. This chain's CDR3 is CASSHTELGYTF. CDR3 bases: TGTGCCAGCAGCCACACCGAGCTTGGCTACACCTTC.

There are a few counts of this clonotype. The rearrangement links TRBV7-2 to TRBJ1-2, with D uncertain. CDR1 and CDR2 from the germline V gene are SGHTA and FQGNSA. The CDR3 runs 12 residues. Trimming cost V 5 bases and J 8 bases, with 12 bases left between them. In DNA, the CDR3 is TGTGCCAGCAGCCCCGAAGGGCGCGGCTACACCTTC. Translated: CASSPEGRGYTF.

Concerning this clonotype: One base away lies a much larger clone, so this may be a sequencing read error. The chain uses TRBV3-1 and TRBJ2-7; D ambiguous. Trimming took off 4 bases at V and 6 bases at J, with 10 bases between the two ends. The CDR3 loop spans 12 amino acids. CDR1 is LGHDT and CDR2 is YNNKEL in the germline V gene (reference sequence). CDR3 DNA sequence: TGTGCCAGCAGCCCTTCGGTTTGCGAGCAGTACTTC. Its translation: CASSPSVCEQYF.

Details on this clonotype: The junction differs from germline at one of its ends, possibly a read error. CDR3 sequence (DNA): TGTGCCAGCAGCTCCTTTATGAGCGGGACGAGCAATGAGCAGGTCTTC. Protein product: CASSSFMSGTSNEQVF. The chain has TRBV13 and TRBJ2-1; TRBD2 matches at 7 bases. The CDR3 runs to 16 residues. The germline V gene has CDR1 PRHDT and CDR2 FYEKMQ (reference sequence).

This clonotype was recorded at least ten times. For the CDR3, the DNA is TGCGCCAGCACCTCCGGGACACCGGTCTACGAGCAGTACTTC. Its protein is CASTSGTPVYEQYF. V and J are TRBV5-1 and TRBJ2-7, with D perhaps TRBD1 (6 bases). The germline gives CDR1 SGHRS, CDR2 YFSETQ. V was clipped by 6 bases and J by 3 bases, with 16 bases between them. The CDR3 is 14 residues long. Complete variable domain (other parts from reference TRBV5-1 and TRBJ2-7): KAGVTQTPRYLIKTRGQQVTLSCSPISGHRSVSWYQQTPGQGLQFLFEYFSETQRNKGNFPGRFSGRQFSNSRSEMNVSTLELGDSALYLCASTSGTPVYEQYFGPGTRLTVT.

At least ten counts were recorded for this clonotype. The chain joins TRBV3-1 to TRBJ2-7; D is undetermined. V was trimmed by 0 bases and J by 3 bases, leaving 6 bases between them. This CDR3 spans 13 amino acids. CDR1 is LGHDT, CDR2 YNNKEL, per germline (reference sequence). The CDR3 reads CASSQDSYYEQYF. CDR3 DNA: TGTGCCAGCAGCCAAGACAGTTACTACGAGCAGTACTTC.

This clonotype was seen repeatedly, ten times or more. The chain couples TRBV29-1 to TRBJ2-2; a weak D match, TRBD2 (7 bases). The CDR3 contains 14 residues. V was trimmed by 4 bases and J by 0 bases, leaving 9 bases between them. Germline CDR1 SQVTM, CDR2 ANQGSEA. The CDR3 protein is CSVGGGANTGELFF. The CDR3 DNA sequence: TGCAGCGTTGGCGGGGGCGCGAACACCGGGGAGCTGTTTTTT.

This clonotype was detected many times. The chain carries TRBV3-1 and TRBJ2-2; possibly TRBD2 for D (5 bases). The CDR3 is 15 amino acids. V gave up 1 base and J gave up 5 bases, with 11 bases separating them. Germline CDR1 LGHDT, CDR2 YNNKEL (reference sequence). DNA of the CDR3: TGTGCCAGCAGCCAAGCGGGAAGGTTAACCGGGGAGCTGTTTTTT. Translating it yields CASSQAGRLTGELFF.

Concerning this clonotype: A much larger clone lies a single base off, so this may be a read error. Since no conserved phenylalanine or tryptophan closes the CDR3, a read error is the likely cause. The CDR3 DNA is TGTGCCAGCAGCTGGGGCCGGGACACTGAAGCTTTCCTT. Its translation is CASSWGRDTEAFL. V and J are TRBV5-4 and TRBJ1-1; D is possibly TRBD1 (5 bases). CDR1 SGHNT and CDR2 YYREEE come from the germline V gene (reference sequence). The CDR3 extends over 13 amino acids. Trimming removed 3 bases from V and 3 bases from J, with 9 bases in between.

J is TRBJ2-7 and V is TRBV29-1, with a tentative D call TRBD2 (5 bases). The germline V gene encodes CDR1 SQVTM and CDR2 ANQGSEA. V shed 5 bases and J shed 6 bases, with 29 bases lying between them. This CDR3 spans 17 amino acids. The CDR3 is CSVWAPGPSRDTTEQYF. CDR3 nucleotide sequence: TGCAGCGTTTGGGCCCCGGGTCCTAGCCGAGATACCACCGAGCAGTACTTC.

The table lists this clonotype with many counts. The gene calls are TRBV10-3 and TRBJ2-7, with D unresolved. V lost 2 bases to trimming and J lost 8 bases, with 16 bases between them. CDR1 is ENHRY and CDR2 is SYGVKD in the germline V gene. The CDR3 extends over 14 amino acids. Here the CDR3 DNA reads TGTGCCATCAGTGAGACTAATATTCAGGCACAGCAGTACTTC. Protein product: CAISETNIQAQQYF.

The rearrangement joins TRBV7-9 to TRBJ2-7; TRBD2 matches 13 bases. The V segment lost 2 bases and the J segment 5 bases; nucleotides outside the gene matches: 9. The germline CDR1 and CDR2 sequences are SEHNR and FQNEAQ (reference sequence). The CDR3 contains 17 residues. Here the CDR3 reads CASSLTSRTSGRNEQYF. The CDR3 DNA sequence: TGTGCCAGCAGCTTAACCTCCCGGACTAGCGGGAGAAACGAGCAGTACTTC.

In this sample, this clonotype turned up many times. The rearrangement links TRBV2 to TRBJ2-3, with D uncertain. Germline CDR1 reads SNHLY; CDR2 reads FYNNEI. The V end lost 8 bases, the J end lost 2 bases, and 8 bases lay between the germline ends. The CDR3 sequence is 12 residues long. The DNA for the CDR3 is TGTGCCAGCCGCCCAGACACAGATACGCAGTATTTT. Translated: CASRPDTDTQYF.

This clonotype was recorded many times. This chain uses TRBV19 with TRBJ2-5, with 7 positions matching TRBD1. The CDR3 consists of 14 residues. V lost 5 bases, J lost 7 bases, and 10 bases stayed unmatched. Germline assignment: CDR1 LNHDA and CDR2 SQIVND (reference sequence). CDR3 residues: CASSLRDSPGTQYF. The DNA of the CDR3 is TGTGCCAGTAGTCTCCGGGACAGCCCTGGGACCCAGTACTTC.

The chain joins TRBV18 to TRBJ1-5, with TRBD1 identical over 9 bases. Losses at the gene ends were 0 bases for V and 8 bases for J; bases not matched to a gene: 5. The CDR3 covers 15 residues. The germline V gene has CDR1 KGHSH and CDR2 LQKENI. The CDR3, as DNA: TGTGCCAGCTCACCACCGGGACAGGGCGGGGAGCCCCAGCATTTT. Protein sequence: CASSPPGQGGEPQHF.

The chain joins TRBV19 to TRBJ1-6, with 7 bases matching TRBD1. The CDR3 runs 14 residues. The V gene's germline CDR1 is LNHDA and CDR2 SQIVND (reference sequence). Trimming removed 4 bases from V and 8 bases from J; junction bases left unmatched: 5. The DNA of the CDR3 is TGTGCCAGTAGTAACCCGACAGGGTATTCACCCCTCCACTTT. Its protein product is CASSNPTGYSPLHF.

Concerning this clonotype: The junction and the germline gene differ at one end; a read error may be behind it. The rearrangement uses TRBV7-2 and TRBJ2-5; 7 bases are shared with TRBD1. Germline-derived CDR1 and CDR2 are SGHTA and FQGNSA. The length of the CDR3 is 16 residues. CDR3 amino acids: CVSSRGLGALKETQYF. The CDR3 DNA reads TGTGTCAGCAGCAGGGGGTTGGGGGCTTTGAAAGAGACCCAGTACTTC.

This clonotype was observed a handful of times. This chain joins TRBV9 and TRBJ2-6, with D perhaps assigned TRBD1 or TRBD2 (5 bases each). The V gene lost 3 bases and the J gene lost 2 bases, with 12 bases spanning the gap. Germline CDR1 and CDR2: SGDLS and YYNGEE. The CDR3 has 16 amino acids. As DNA, the CDR3 is TGTGCCAGCAGCGCGAAGAGGGGAACTGGGGCCAACGTCCTGACTTTC. Residues: CASSAKRGTGANVLTF.

The chain recombines TRBV5-4 with TRBJ1-4; no definite D call. CDR3 length: 17 amino acids. V lost 0 bases and J 0 bases, leaving 12 bases between the germline ends. Germline values: CDR1 SGHNT, CDR2 YYREEE (reference sequence). CDR3 bases: TGTGCCAGCAGCTTGGGCCTGGGTGCTGCAACTAATGAAAAACTGTTTTTT. This gives the protein CASSLGLGAATNEKLFF. Variable domain in full (rest from reference TRBV5-4 and TRBJ1-4): ETGVTQSPTHLIKTRGQQVTLRCSSQSGHNTVSWYQQALGQGPQFIFQYYREEENGRGNFPPRFSGLQFPNYSSELNVNALELDDSALYLCASSLGLGAATNEKLFFGSGTQLSVL.

This clonotype was recorded many times. The chain couples TRBV5-1 to TRBJ1-1, with TRBD1 identical over 7 bases. Trimming took 0 bases from V and 2 from J; bases not matched to a gene: 7. Germline V CDR1 and CDR2: SGHRS, YFSETQ. The CDR3 contains 16 residues. The CDR3 region is CASSLGTGRFNTEAFF. In nucleotides, the CDR3 is TGCGCCAGCAGCTTGGGGACAGGCCGATTTAACACTGAAGCTTTCTTT. Full variable domain (rest looked up from reference TRBV5-1 and TRBJ1-1): KAGVTQTPRYLIKTRGQQVTLSCSPISGHRSVSWYQQTPGQGLQFLFEYFSETQRNKGNFPGRFSGRQFSNSRSEMNVSTLELGDSALYLCASSLGTGRFNTEAFFGQGTRLTVV.

This clonotype has just a few counts. The V call is TRBV5-8, the J call TRBJ1-1, with no clear D. Germline V CDR1 and CDR2: SGHTS, YDEGEE. The germline V and J ends were trimmed by 5 bases and 6 bases, with 17 bases remaining between them. The CDR3 sequence is 14 residues long. This CDR3 is CASSRSPGEAEAFF. The CDR3 DNA reads TGTGCCAGCAGTCGTTCACCCGGGGAAGCTGAAGCTTTCTTT.

This clonotype was seen at least ten times. This sequence joins TRBV6-1 and TRBJ1-2, with 7 bases matching TRBD1. CDR1 and CDR2 from the germline V gene are MNHNS and SASEGT. The V segment lost 2 bases and the J segment 4 bases; nucleotides outside the gene matches: 16. The CDR3 has 18 residues. CDR3 sequence (DNA): TGTGCCAGCAGTGAAATAGGTATCGGAGACAGGGACTCCTATGGCTACACCTTC. Amino acids: CASSEIGIGDRDSYGYTF.

In this sample, this clonotype turned up many times. This rearrangement joins TRBV5-1 to TRBJ2-7, with 7 bases aligning to TRBD2. The CDR3 spans 14 residues. Losses at the gene ends were 4 bases for V and 6 bases for J; bases not matched to a gene: 10. Germline V gene lookup returns CDR1 SGHRS and CDR2 YFSETQ. Here the CDR3 DNA reads TGCGCCAGCAGCGGAAGCGGGGAGTTGTCCGAGCAGTACTTC. As protein: CASSGSGELSEQYF. The whole variable domain, filled in from reference TRBV5-1 and TRBJ2-7, reads KAGVTQTPRYLIKTRGQQVTLSCSPISGHRSVSWYQQTPGQGLQFLFEYFSETQRNKGNFPGRFSGRQFSNSRSEMNVSTLELGDSALYLCASSGSGELSEQYFGPGTRLTVT.